This TCR beta chain derives from a study of Ad26.COV2.S vaccination and SARS-CoV-2 variants. Specified treatment: roughly 19 received Ad26.COV2.S at low or high dose, single or two shots; several received placebo; per-sample allocation not given. Following the first vaccine or placebo injection, samples were taken on day 63. The table came from immunoSEQ multiplex PCR; TCRdb's copy has only in-frame clones and leaves some out. Of about 440,000 clones listed, about 83% are singletons. Trimming stripped 2 bases from V and 0 bases from J, with 11 bases between. The CDR3 loop spans 15 amino acids. Sequencing used peripheral blood, obtained in a trial of Ad26.COV2.S vaccine versus placebo. The receptor was derived from a person aged 18-60 years who received the Ad26.COV2.S COVID-19 vaccine or a placebo. The gene calls are TRBV23-1 and TRBJ2-7; the D is unclear. TRBV23-1 counts as an open reading frame of uncertain function. CDR3 coding DNA: TGCGCCAGCAGTCAACCTGACAAGAGCTCCTACGAGCAGTACTTC. Encoded protein: CASSQPDKSSYEQYF.